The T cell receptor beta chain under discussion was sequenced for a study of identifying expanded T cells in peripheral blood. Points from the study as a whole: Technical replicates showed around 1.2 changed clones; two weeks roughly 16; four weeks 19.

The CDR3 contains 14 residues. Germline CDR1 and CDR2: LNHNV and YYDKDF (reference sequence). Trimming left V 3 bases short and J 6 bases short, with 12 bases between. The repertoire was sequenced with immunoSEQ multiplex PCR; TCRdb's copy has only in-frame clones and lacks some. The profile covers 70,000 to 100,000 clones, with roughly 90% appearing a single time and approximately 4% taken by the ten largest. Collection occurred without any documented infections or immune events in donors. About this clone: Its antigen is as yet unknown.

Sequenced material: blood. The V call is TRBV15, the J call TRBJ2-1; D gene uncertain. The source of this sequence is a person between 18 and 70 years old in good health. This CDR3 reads CATSSRLSGNEQFF. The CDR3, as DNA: TGTGCCACCAGCAGTAGGCTAAGTGGCAATGAGCAGTTCTTC.